The source of this T cell receptor beta chain is a study of CD8 T cells in ankylosing spondylitis. Overall study results and limits: A motif of 8 or 9 highly homologous TCR beta variants was seen as apparently characteristic of ankylosing spondylitis blood. The disease-linked clones had a CD8+ phenotype and low blood frequencies. Reportedly, matched ankylosing spondylitis synovial fluid was significantly enriched for disease-linked clones.

This clonotype is termed medium-sized. Its target is unknown. Libraries for TCR beta were made by quantitative 5'-RACE with molecular barcodes. TCRdb re-called the 5' RACE reads through MiXCR, storing one row per CDR3 protein. Altogether about 15,000 distinct CDR3 sequences are present, roughly 3% being singletons, with the ten largest covering 8.7%. This TCR was sampled from a male donor with ankylosing spondylitis or in good health (not recorded which). Material: blood, either unsorted or a sorted T cell fraction (not recorded which).

DNA for the CDR3: TGTGCCAGCAGCCCCTCTTCTCCGGGACAAGCAACTAATGAAAAACTGTTTTTT. It encodes CASSPSSPGQATNEKLFF. The chain recombines TRBV9 with TRBJ1-4, with a possible D match to TRBD1 (6 bases). The CDR3 loop spans 18 amino acids. Per germline, CDR1 SGDLS and CDR2 YYNGEE. V gave up 4 bases and J gave up 0 bases, with 19 bases separating them.